This T cell receptor beta chain was identified during a study of T-cell memory formation after mild COVID-19. Looking at the study overall: The study found TCR clusters largely donor specific. Findings and caveats of the study: The authors did not confirm SARS-CoV-2 specificity of second-wave clones peaking day 37. The pre-infection memory compartment contained some responding clones, suggesting cross-reactive memory joined.

Trimming removed 0 bases from V and 5 bases from J, with 11 bases in between. Germline lookup yields CDR1 SGHDT and CDR2 YYEEEE. The CDR3 consists of 14 residues. TCRdb called the 5' RACE reads again in MiXCR, with one record for every CDR3 protein. Altogether about 240,000 distinct CDR3 sequences are present, approximately 9% being singletons, with the ten largest covering roughly a fifth. Worth noting for this clonotype: Its antigen remains unknown.

The specimen was PBMCs or a T cell subset sorted from them (not recorded which). The receptor's source is a man aged 18-30 years who had mild COVID-19 (a few samples of this study predate the infection). Cell type and time point are not known. The chain recombines TRBV5-6 with TRBJ1-1, with D uncertain. The CDR3 DNA is TGTGCCAGCAGCTTGGGTCCGGAACCAACTGAAGCTTTCTTT. Its protein is CASSLGPEPTEAFF.